This TCR beta chain was identified during a study of regulatory T cells in long-lasting Graves disease. The ends lost 6 bases at V and 2 bases at J; junction bases unmatched: 5. Germline V gene sequence: CDR1 MGHRA, CDR2 YSYEKL. CDR3 size: 15 residues. Time point here: newly diagnosed GD, antithyroid drugs for less than 3 months. The TCR library was made from RNA extracted from PBMCs. Researchers made TCR beta libraries by using iRepertoire HTBI primers and running Arm-PCR on CDR3 regions. TCRdb analysed the multiplex PCR reads with MiXCR anew, one entry per CDR3 protein. The sample has some 250,000 distinct CDR3 sequences, roughly a fifth seen once. This clonotype was seen at least ten times.

The origin of this receptor is a female donor with Graves disease. The chain couples TRBV4-1 to TRBJ2-1; 9 positions match TRBD1. The sequences come from peripheral blood mononuclear cells (PBMCs), collected at new diagnosis, from a patient treated with antithyroid drugs. The CDR3 loop is CASSPGDRAYNEQFF. The CDR3 coding sequence is TGCGCCAGCAGTCCAGGGGACAGGGCCTACAATGAGCAGTTCTTC.